The rows below give T cell receptor beta chains drawn from one sample of a study of T cell responses to AZD1222 COVID-19 vaccine. Clones were sequenced by immunoSEQ multiplex PCR, and TCRdb holds only the in-frame ones, with some missing. The sample holds 120,000 or so clones, more than 85% seen once. This sample comprised peripheral blood, obtained 28 days after the second AZD1222 dose. These receptors came from an adult who received the AZD1222 COVID-19 vaccine. Both conserved end residues are trimmed from each CDR3. The order of the fields is V gene, CDR3 protein.

TRBV7-2 ASSTGTSGRDTQY
TRBV19 ASNKNYGYT
TRBV28 ATGGPYEQY
TRBV28 ASSFEGYNEQF
TRBV7-3 ASSTGVDYGYT
TRBV11-3 ASSLHGQGAAGTEAF
TRBV5-6 ASSSREQETQY
TRBV7-2 ASSSRVAEAF
TRBV5-1 ASSITGFRTDTQY
TRBV9 ASSPRTSGSFTYNEQF
TRBV7-2 ASTAWGQGSWAETQY
TRBV2 ASSEERAYGYT
TRBV5-1 ASSLGGQSYNEQF
TRBV6-5 ASSYSMGAGANVLT
TRBV11-3 ASSSRATGPKTEAF
TRBV4-1 ASSQELGQGGYT
TRBV21-1 ASSSRLAGGGETQY
TRBV7-9 ASSYTGQGVNEQY
TRBV5-5 ASRPTASLNYGYT
TRBV14 ASSPVTSGSFYNEQF
TRBV7-9 ASSLVLGVGNTIY
TRBV11-3 ASSLARAGYT
TRBV5-1 ASSPRDRGTEAF
TRBV19 ASSIGPTKNTEAF
TRBV7-3 ASSPDGAGYT
TRBV30 AWSRAPGEQY
TRBV28 ASSGQGSEAF
TRBV5-1 ASGDRGLGQY
TRBV19 ASRLASTSYEQY
TRBV2 ASSSTSLYRELF
TRBV27 ASRGIGGEKLF
TRBV10-1 ASTQRGTGGAYNEQF
TRBV6-6 ASSYLAGFNQPQH
TRBV2 ASSDGGSWGEQY
TRBV10-3 AISRTDDQPQH
TRBV13 ASSYSGQFYEQY
TRBV5-4 ASSFQGTNYGYT
TRBV27 ASNKDRNEQF
TRBV5-8 ASSLTLGYT
TRBV27 ASSLFAPGPESSYNEQF
TRBV19 ASSITGTAEQY
TRBV5-1 ASSLVEGFEQY
TRBV27 ASSLPRQGTTGELF
TRBV11-3 ASSLAEVNTEAF
TRBV6-5 ASSHREANQPQH
TRBV6-4 ASSDSWEKAPYGYT
TRBV11-3 ASSPRGAGGTDTQY
TRBV9 ASSVGGTLGEQY